This TCR beta chain was recorded in a study of T cells in localized non-small cell lung cancer. Notes on the study in general: Without multi-region sequencing, intratumor heterogeneity could not be excluded. Adjacent lung exhibited a median of 57 among the 100 most abundant tumor clones.

The CDR3 has 18 amino acids. Germline-derived CDR1 and CDR2 are LNHDA and SQIVND (reference sequence). V shed 3 bases, J shed 0 bases, and the junction held 10 bases outside the gene matches. As to this clone: Antigen unknown.

Some clones are missing from TCRdb's copy, which holds only in-frame ones; the method was immunoSEQ multiplex PCR. The sample holds tens of thousands of clones, more than 70% seen once. Sequenced here: peripheral blood, sampled before any cancer treatment. This rearrangement joins TRBV19 to TRBJ2-2; 7 nucleotides align to TRBD2. This clonotype was sampled from a female donor at least 60 years old with stage I lung adenocarcinoma. The CDR3, as DNA: TGTGCCAGTAGTATGCCCCGGGCTAGCGGACCGAACACCGGGGAGCTGTTTTTT. This translates into CASSMPRASGPNTGELFF.